This T cell receptor beta chain was identified in a study of control samples from healthy donors and cancer patients. Sequenced by immunoSEQ multiplex PCR; TCRdb stores in-frame clones only, minus some. The sample gives around 40,000 clones, approximately 90% of which show up once; roughly 22% is in the top ten. The CDR3 has 14 residues. V was clipped by 3 bases and J by 7 bases, with 13 bases between them. The germline V gene encodes CDR1 LNHDA and CDR2 SQIVND (reference sequence). The TCR originated in a woman aged 40 to 50 with head and neck cancer. The rearrangement links TRBV19 to TRBJ1-5; a possible D gene is TRBD1 (5 bases). Sample: PBMCs. The CDR3 loop is CASSMAGTGQPQHF. The CDR3 region has the DNA TGTGCCAGTAGTATGGCAGGGACGGGACAGCCCCAGCATTTT.